This T cell receptor beta chain comes out of a study of blood T cell repertoires in COVID-19. Whole-study context: Samples taken during acute and convalescent COVID-19 were collected in the United States, Italy and Spain.

The V and J ends lost 10 bases and 6 bases, in that order; junction bases with no gene match: 8. CDR1 MDHEN and CDR2 SYDVKM come from the germline V gene. The CDR3 is made up of 13 amino acids. Clones were sequenced by immunoSEQ multiplex PCR, and TCRdb holds only the in-frame ones, with some missing. The top ten hold 1.9% of the sample, which has about 300,000 clones, around 84% seen once. This chain uses TRBV28 with TRBJ2-3; 9 positions agree with TRBD2. Sequencing input: PBMCs or T cells enriched from blood (not recorded which). The sequence was collected from a woman aged 25 to 39 who had been exposed to COVID-19. The CDR3 DNA is TGTGCCATAGATAGCGGGAGTCAGGATACGCAGTATTTT. Its translation is CAIDSGSQDTQYF.